One and the same sample provided the 28 T cell receptor beta chains below, sequenced in a study of blood T cell repertoires in COVID-19. The protocol was immunoSEQ multiplex PCR, while the TCRdb copy is restricted to in-frame clones and leaves out a portion. The repertoire holds about 160,000 clones, with approximately 77% as singletons. The specimen was PBMCs or T cells enriched from blood (not recorded which). The receptors were sampled from a man aged 60 to 69 who had recovered from COVID-19.

This clone has a count of ten or more. The V call is TRBV5-1, the J call TRBJ1-1; TRBD1 agrees at 7 bases. CDR1 and CDR2 (germline): SGHRS, YFSETQ. The CDR3 covers 13 residues. With 3 bases clipped from V and 3 bases from J, the junction kept 2 bases outside the gene matches. The CDR3, as DNA: TGCGCCAGCAGCTGGACAGGAGACACTGAAGCTTTCTTT. Translation gives CASSWTGDTEAFF.

The gene calls are TRBV15 and TRBJ1-5, with 9 bases matching TRBD1. This CDR3 spans 15 amino acids. The germline V gene encodes CDR1 LNHNV and CDR2 YYDKDF (reference sequence). J gave up 1 base and V 6 bases, and 4 bases lay outside the gene matches. The CDR3 DNA sequence: TGTGCCACCAGTGGGACAGGGACGAGCAATCAGCCCCAGCATTTT. This encodes CATSGTGTSNQPQHF.

This chain connects TRBV6-4 to TRBJ2-7, with D hard to call. The CDR3 is 16 amino acids. The ends were cut back, 0 bases at V and 6 bases at J, with 18 bases in the middle. Germline V CDR1 and CDR2: MRHNA, SNTAGT. The CDR3 sequence is CASSDSLTALRPEQYF. The CDR3 DNA sequence: TGTGCCAGCAGTGACTCCTTGACGGCCCTGAGGCCCGAGCAGTACTTC.

The gene calls are TRBV18 and TRBJ1-5; 9 nucleotides match TRBD1. The CDR3 is 15 amino acids. Looked up from germline, CDR1 is KGHSH and CDR2 is LQKENI. V was pared by 2 bases and J by 4 bases, with 3 bases of the junction left unmatched. CDR3 residues: CASSPTGQGNQPQHF. CDR3 bases: TGTGCCAGCTCACCAACCGGACAGGGGAATCAGCCCCAGCATTTT.

The rearrangement links TRBV6-5 to TRBJ1-1; tentatively, D is TRBD1 (5 bases). Trimming left V 2 bases short and J 8 bases short, with 15 bases between. Germline V CDR1 and CDR2: MNHEY, SVGAGI. The CDR3 is 14 residues long. The CDR3 coding sequence is TGTGCCAGCAGTTACCGACGGGGGATTTGGGAAGCTTTCTTT. Translating gives CASSYRRGIWEAFF.

The J gene is TRBJ1-5, the V gene TRBV19; D gene ambiguous. V dropped 3 bases and J dropped 12 bases, with 15 bases sitting between them. CDR3 length equals 13 residues. The germline V gene encodes CDR1 LNHDA and CDR2 SQIVND (reference sequence). Here the CDR3 reads CASSIGRSGLQHF. CDR3 coding DNA: TGTGCCAGTAGTATTGGGAGGTCGGGCCTCCAGCATTTT.

This sequence joins TRBV5-8 and TRBJ1-1; D gene ambiguous. CDR3 length: 12 amino acids. Germline V gives CDR1 SGHTS, CDR2 YDEGEE. V was cut by 0 bases and J by 7 bases, with 7 bases left in between. The CDR3 region is CASSLVRIEAFF. In DNA form, the CDR3 reads TGTGCCAGCAGCTTGGTGAGGATTGAAGCTTTCTTT.

This clone was found once. The rearrangement uses TRBV5-6 and TRBJ1-4, with 12 bases fitting TRBD1. The V gene's germline CDR1 is SGHDT and CDR2 YYEEEE. V dropped 4 bases and J dropped 8; count of bases not matched to a gene: 9. The CDR3 covers 16 residues. This CDR3 reads CASSTGTGGMEEKLFF. DNA for the CDR3: TGTGCCAGCAGCACCGGGACAGGGGGCATGGAGGAAAAACTGTTTTTT.

V gene TRBV11-2 combines with J gene TRBJ2-1; the match to TRBD2 covers 9 bases. CDR3 length equals 15 residues. V lost 4 bases to trimming and J lost 4 bases; unmatched junction nucleotides: 5. Germline V gene data show CDR1 as SGHAT and CDR2 as FQNNGV. Here the CDR3 reads CASSSLAGTYNEQFF. Here the CDR3 DNA reads TGTGCCAGCAGCTCCCTAGCGGGGACATACAATGAGCAGTTCTTC.

The chain uses TRBV5-1 and TRBJ2-7; the match to TRBD1 covers 8 bases. Germline trimming cut 1 base from V and 5 bases from J; bases unmatched to any gene: 8. In germline, CDR1 is SGHRS, CDR2 YFSETQ. This CDR3 comprises 15 residues. CDR3 region: CASSLLAGGVNEQYF. In DNA form, the CDR3 reads TGCGCCAGCAGCTTGTTGGCAGGGGGCGTCAACGAGCAGTACTTC.

The chain carries TRBV28 and TRBJ2-7; no definite D call. The CDR3 length is 11 residues. The V gene's germline CDR1 is MDHEN and CDR2 SYDVKM. Trimming left V 6 bases short and J 3 bases short, with 6 bases between. Written as DNA, the CDR3 is TGTGCCAGCAGATCCTTCTACGAGCAGTACTTC. Translation gives CASRSFYEQYF.

J is TRBJ2-1 and V is TRBV18, with 9 positions matching TRBD2. CDR3 length: 13 residues. The trim removed 6 bases at V and 5 bases at J, leaving 2 bases unmatched. Germline V gene sequence: CDR1 KGHSH, CDR2 LQKENI. This chain's CDR3 is CASSGGGDNEQFF. In DNA form, the CDR3 reads TGTGCCAGCTCCGGCGGGGGGGACAATGAGCAGTTCTTC.

This chain uses TRBV10-2 with TRBJ2-7; perhaps TRBD1 as D (6 bases). V was clipped by 8 bases and J by 4 bases, with 15 bases between them. This CDR3 has 13 residues. Germline lookup yields CDR1 WSHSY and CDR2 SAAADI. CDR3 residues: CASGDGQMYEQYF. In nucleotides, the CDR3 is TGCGCCAGCGGGGACGGACAGATGTACGAGCAGTACTTC.

The CDR3 sequence is CASSLGQGGSATNEKLFF. CDR3 coding DNA: TGTGCCAGCAGCTTAGGACAGGGGGGTTCTGCAACTAATGAAAAACTGTTTTTT. The rearrangement uses TRBV7-9 and TRBJ1-4, with 9 bases lining up with TRBD1. The V gene end was trimmed by 1 base and the J gene end by 0 bases; junction bases not matched to a gene: 6. CDR1 is SEHNR, CDR2 FQNEAQ, per germline (reference sequence). The CDR3 spans 18 residues.

This chain joins TRBV7-3 and TRBJ2-3; 11 nucleotides line up with TRBD1. Germline CDR1 and CDR2: SGHTA and FQGTGA. The CDR3 totals 15 residues. V was clipped by 5 bases and J by 5 bases; unmatched bases: 6. The CDR3 nucleotides read TGTGCCAGCAGCCTAGGACAGGGGGCGGTAGATACGCAGTATTTT. This encodes CASSLGQGAVDTQYF.

This rearrangement joins TRBV12-3 or TRBV12-4 to TRBJ2-5; D is possibly TRBD1 (6 bases). Trimming cost V 6 bases and J 4 bases, with 9 bases left between them. The length of the CDR3 is 12 residues. The CDR3 loop is CASRQGGETQYF. The DNA for the CDR3 is TGTGCCAGCAGACAGGGTGGAGAGACCCAGTACTTC.

The chain combines TRBV5-4 with TRBJ1-2, with D unclear. The CDR3 contains 13 residues. Trimming took 1 base from V and 8 from J, leaving 12 bases between them. Germline V lookup: CDR1 SGHNT, CDR2 YYREEE (reference sequence). The CDR3 DNA is TGTGCCAGCAGCTTGTCGGGTATTGGGGGCTACACCTTC. Its translation is CASSLSGIGGYTF.

This sequence joins TRBV5-1 and TRBJ2-7, with 10 bases identical to TRBD1. This CDR3 comprises 15 residues. CDR1 SGHRS and CDR2 YFSETQ come from the germline V gene. The trim removed 4 bases at V and 5 bases at J, leaving 9 bases unmatched. The CDR3 loop reads CASSLLSTGGHEQYF. The CDR3 bases are TGCGCCAGCAGCCTCCTTTCGACAGGGGGCCACGAGCAGTACTTC. The full variable domain, in which reference TRBV5-1 and TRBJ2-7 provide the parts outside the CDR3, is KAGVTQTPRYLIKTRGQQVTLSCSPISGHRSVSWYQQTPGQGLQFLFEYFSETQRNKGNFPGRFSGRQFSNSRSEMNVSTLELGDSALYLCASSLLSTGGHEQYFGPGTRLTVT.

This chain uses TRBV5-1 with TRBJ2-7, with TRBD1 matching 10 bases. Trimming took 0 bases from V and 10 from J; bases not matched to a gene: 7. The germline CDR1 and CDR2 sequences are SGHRS and YFSETQ. CDR3 length: 14 amino acids. The CDR3 region has the DNA TGCGCCAGCAGCTTGGCGGGACAGGGGACTCAACAGTACTTC. This sequence encodes CASSLAGQGTQQYF.

This clone occurred many times. Within the sample, other DNA sequences also encode this same CDR3. This rearrangement joins TRBV7-2 to TRBJ2-7; 9 positions match TRBD2. The length of the CDR3 is 14 residues. Germline lookup yields CDR1 SGHTA and CDR2 FQGNSA. The V gene end was trimmed by 3 bases and the J gene end by 2 bases; junction bases not matched to a gene: 2. CDR3 region: CASSFLAGPYEQYF. As DNA, the CDR3 is TGTGCCAGCAGCTTCCTAGCGGGGCCCTACGAGCAGTACTTC.

This clone was seen only a few times. The chain combines TRBV19 with TRBJ1-5, with a possible D match to TRBD1 (6 bases). Trimming shortened V by 3 bases and J by 1 base, and 13 bases separated the two germline ends. The CDR3 consists of 16 residues. Germline values: CDR1 LNHDA, CDR2 SQIVND (reference sequence). The CDR3 DNA is TGTGCCAGTAGTATGGGGGCCCAGGGCAGCAATCAGCCCCAGCATTTT. Translation: CASSMGAQGSNQPQHF.

The chain recombines TRBV18 with TRBJ2-1; the match to TRBD2 covers 13 bases. The J segment lost 10 bases and the V segment lost 2 bases, leaving 8 bases of the junction unmatched. Germline V gives CDR1 KGHSH, CDR2 LQKENI. This CDR3 is built from 16 residues. The CDR3 loop is CASSPRTSGRMDEQFF. The CDR3 DNA sequence: TGTGCCAGCTCACCAAGGACTAGCGGGAGAATGGACGAGCAGTTCTTC. Variable domain in full (rest from reference TRBV18 and TRBJ2-1): NAGVMQNPRHLVRRRGQEARLRCSPMKGHSHVYWYRQLPEEGLKFMVYLQKENIIDESGMPKERFSAEFPKEGPSILRIQQVVRGDSAAYFCASSPRTSGRMDEQFFGPGTRLTVL.

The sample holds one count of this clone. V gene TRBV6-6 combines with J gene TRBJ2-1; TRBD2 is a possible D gene (6 bases). Trimming removed 5 bases at V and 7 bases at J, with 24 bases between. In germline, CDR1 is MNHNY, CDR2 SVGAGI (reference sequence). The CDR3 has 17 residues. The DNA of the CDR3 is TGTGCCAGCAGTCCGCAAAGCGGGCTGGGCCCTCGGAATGAGCAGTTCTTC. Amino acid sequence: CASSPQSGLGPRNEQFF.

This chain uses TRBV7-3 with TRBJ2-5; weak D call: TRBD1 (6 bases). CDR1 is SGHTA, CDR2 FQGTGA, per germline. The CDR3 is 15 amino acids. The V end was cut by 0 bases, the J end by 5 bases, with 13 bases between. The CDR3: CASSLTGGTGETQYF. The DNA for the CDR3 is TGTGCCAGCAGCTTAACAGGGGGAACGGGGGAGACCCAGTACTTC. Combining the CDR3 with reference TRBV7-3 and TRBJ2-5 gives the whole variable domain GAGVSQTPSNKVTEKGKYVELRCDPISGHTALYWYRQSLGQGPEFLIYFQGTGAADDSGLPNDRFFAVRPEGSVSTLKIQRTERGDSAVYLCASSLTGGTGETQYFGPGTRLLVL.

This rearrangement joins TRBV19 to TRBJ2-5; possibly TRBD1 for D (7 bases). The germline gives CDR1 LNHDA, CDR2 SQIVND (reference sequence). The CDR3 length is 14 residues. Deletions cut 5 bases from V and 0 bases from J, with 10 bases between. This chain's CDR3 is CASSQGGHQETQYF. CDR3 coding DNA: TGTGCCAGTAGTCAGGGGGGTCACCAAGAGACCCAGTACTTC.

The chain recombines TRBV7-3 with TRBJ1-2; TRBD1 is a possible D gene (5 bases). Germline CDR1 and CDR2: SGHTA and FQGTGA. This CDR3 comprises 13 residues. The V end lost 4 bases, the J end lost 4 bases, and 10 bases lay between the germline ends. The DNA for the CDR3 is TGTGCCAGCAGCTCGGACATCGGCTATGGCTACACCTTC. The encoded protein is CASSSDIGYGYTF.

As for this clone: A junction end diverges from the germline sequence, so it may reflect a read error. The rearrangement links TRBV12-3 or TRBV12-4 to TRBJ2-7; 7 bases line up with TRBD1. This CDR3 region has 12 residues. The CDR3 loop reads CASSVRQGTRNF. The DNA for the CDR3 is TGTGCCAGCAGCGTACGACAGGGAACGAGGAACTTC.

The V gene is TRBV11-2, the J gene TRBJ1-1, with 9 bases identical to TRBD1. Germline V CDR1 and CDR2: SGHAT, FQNNGV. The CDR3 covers 13 residues. V trimming: 5 bases; J trimming: 4 bases; junction bases outside the gene matches: 2. CDR3 amino acids: CASSPGQGTEAFF. Here the CDR3 DNA reads TGTGCCAGCAGCCCGGGACAGGGCACTGAAGCTTTCTTT.